The clone carrying this T cell receptor (beta chain) shows up as medium-sized (0.01 to 0.1%) by frequency. Its antigen is not identified. The CDR3 is made up of 13 amino acids. Germline assignment: CDR1 GTSNPN and CDR2 SVGIG (reference sequence). Multiplex touch-down PCR amplified TRB using TRB-A and TRB-B pools in one tube. TCRdb reprocessed the multiplex PCR reads and keeps a single row for each CDR3 protein, giving no DNA. Across 3,900 or so distinct CDR3 sequences, the top ten clones capture around 17% of the sample. The data derive from a study of T cell clusters in autoimmune cytopenias. TRB was amplified from roughly 0.25 ug of peripheral blood genomic DNA per sample. The study's findings and limits: TRB repertoire shifts in secondary cytopenia and chronic lymphocytic leukemia mostly reflected lymphoma, not autoimmunity. Clustering suggested that physiological T cell clusters were missing in primary autoimmune cytopenia patients.

This sequence joins TRBV30 and TRBJ2-5; TCRdb picks TRBD2, but there is no DNA to check that call. The clonotype comes from a human donor with an autoimmune cytopenia or autoimmune hepatitis (not recorded which). The sequenced sample was peripheral blood. This chain's CDR3 is CAGTSGPQETQYF.